The 29 T cell receptor beta chains listed next were all sequenced from one sample in a study of technical replicates of blood from a handful of donors (dated by TCRdb to the late 2010s). The library was produced with the immunoSEQ multiplex PCR assay. TCRdb took this table from immuneACCESS and kept in-frame rearrangements with V and J called. Such tables lack part of the clones; where checked against another copy, unresolved V genes explain under half of the gap, and the rest is unexplained. For this sample there are around 83,000 clones; just under 95% appear just once. The ten most abundant clones make up 0.39% of the sample. What was sequenced was T cells isolated from PBMCs. Receptor source: a human donor in good health.

This chain joins TRBV5-4 and TRBJ2-3, with a possible D match to TRBD1 (6 bases). Germline V gene sequence: CDR1 SGHNT, CDR2 YYREEE (reference sequence). Trimming took off 4 bases at V and 3 bases at J, with 12 bases between the two ends. CDR3 length equals 14 residues. The CDR3 loop reads CASSQNRVTDTQYF. For the CDR3, the DNA is TGTGCCAGCAGCCAAAACAGGGTTACAGATACGCAGTATTTT. The whole variable domain, filled in from reference TRBV5-4 and TRBJ2-3, reads ETGVTQSPTHLIKTRGQQVTLRCSSQSGHNTVSWYQQALGQGPQFIFQYYREEENGRGNFPPRFSGLQFPNYSSELNVNALELDDSALYLCASSQNRVTDTQYFGPGTRLTVL.

This sequence joins TRBV13 and TRBJ2-7; the D gene is possibly TRBD1 (6 bases). The germline gives CDR1 PRHDT, CDR2 FYEKMQ (reference sequence). V lost 2 bases and J 3 bases, leaving 8 bases between the germline ends. The CDR3 contains 13 residues. Here the CDR3 reads CASSLRGFYEQYF. The CDR3 DNA follows: TGTGCCAGCAGCTTAAGGGGGTTCTACGAGCAGTACTTC.

This chain links TRBV7-2 with TRBJ2-1; TRBD2 aligns across 11 bases. This CDR3 has 17 residues. V trimming: 4 bases; J trimming: 1 base; junction bases outside the gene matches: 6. The germline V gene encodes CDR1 SGHTA and CDR2 FQGNSA. This CDR3 reads CASSSRTSGSSYNEQFF. In nucleotides, the CDR3 is TGTGCCAGCAGCTCAAGGACTAGCGGGTCTTCCTACAATGAGCAGTTCTTC.

This chain joins TRBV25-1 and TRBJ2-3, with 9 nucleotides matching TRBD1. The trim removed 2 bases at V and 7 bases at J, leaving 4 bases unmatched. Germline V gives CDR1 MGHDK, CDR2 SYGVNS. The CDR3 length is 14 residues. The DNA for the CDR3 is TGTGCCAGCAGTGAAGGGACAGGGAAACATACGCAGTATTTT. Translating it yields CASSEGTGKHTQYF.

The rearrangement links TRBV13 to TRBJ1-2; D is unresolved. Germline V gene lookup returns CDR1 PRHDT and CDR2 FYEKMQ (reference sequence). This CDR3 is 16 amino acids long. Between the trimmed V and J ends, which lost 5 bases and 8 bases, there was a span of 24 bases. The CDR3, as DNA: TGTGCCAGCAGCATGAGACTGAGCTCCCAGATACGAGGCTACACCTTC. It yields the protein CASSMRLSSQIRGYTF.

This clone turned up a few times. The rearrangement uses TRBV7-2 and TRBJ1-5, with TRBD1 matching over 7 bases. The V and J ends lost 4 bases and 4 bases, in that order; junction bases with no gene match: 4. This CDR3 has 14 amino acids. Germline assignment: CDR1 SGHTA and CDR2 FQGNSA. Here the CDR3 DNA reads TGTGCCAGCAGCTCCGGGACAGAGAATCAGCCCCAGCATTTT. This translates into CASSSGTENQPQHF.

The rearrangement links TRBV28 to TRBJ2-5; 13 bases are a match to TRBD2. V lost 3 bases, J lost 4 bases, and 2 bases stayed unmatched. Germline-derived CDR1 and CDR2 are MDHEN and SYDVKM. The CDR3 spans 15 residues. The CDR3, as DNA: TGTGCCAGCAGTTTCACTAGCGGGAGGGGAGAGACCCAGTACTTC. It translates to CASSFTSGRGETQYF.

DNA of the CDR3: TGTGCCAGCATTGAGGCGGCGTCGTTCGGGGATGGCTACACCTTC. This translates into CASIEAASFGDGYTF. V is TRBV28 and J is TRBJ1-2; D is unresolved. Trimming took off 7 bases at V and 6 bases at J, with 21 bases between the two ends. This CDR3 has 15 amino acids. Germline CDR1 reads MDHEN; CDR2 reads SYDVKM.

J is TRBJ1-1 and V is TRBV5-1; 7 positions match TRBD1. Losses at the gene ends were 4 bases for V and 7 bases for J; bases not matched to a gene: 4. Germline V gives CDR1 SGHRS, CDR2 YFSETQ. CDR3 length equals 12 residues. CDR3 DNA sequence: TGCGCCAGCAGCCTTACAGGGGATGAAGCTTTCTTT. Translated, it gives CASSLTGDEAFF.

The chain combines TRBV2 with TRBJ2-7, with 7 nucleotides matching TRBD1. V lost 3 bases to trimming and J lost 1 base; unmatched junction nucleotides: 3. CDR1 and CDR2 (germline): SNHLY, FYNNEI. CDR3 length: 14 amino acids. CDR3 region: CASSDLDRSYEQYF. In DNA form, the CDR3 reads TGTGCCAGCAGTGACCTGGACAGGTCCTACGAGCAGTACTTC.

This sequence joins TRBV9 and TRBJ1-4, with TRBD1 identical over 8 bases. J lost 4 bases, V lost 5 bases, and 4 bases had no gene match. Germline V lookup: CDR1 SGDLS, CDR2 YYNGEE. The CDR3 has 14 residues. CDR3 region: CASSKQGDNEKLFF. In DNA form, the CDR3 reads TGTGCCAGCAGTAAACAGGGGGATAATGAAAAACTGTTTTTT.

CDR3 bases: TGTGCCACCAGCAGAGATTTAACAGGGAGTCAGCCCCAGCATTTT. It translates to CATSRDLTGSQPQHF. The chain carries TRBV15 and TRBJ1-5, with a tentative D call TRBD1 (6 bases). Germline CDR1 and CDR2: LNHNV and YYDKDF (reference sequence). Trimming took 0 bases from V and 6 from J, leaving 12 bases between them. The CDR3 is made up of 15 amino acids.

This rearrangement joins TRBV6-1 to TRBJ2-7, with D maybe TRBD1 (6 bases). Germline V gene lookup returns CDR1 MNHNS and CDR2 SASEGT. The CDR3 is 14 amino acids. The V end lost 8 bases, the J end lost 4 bases, and 18 bases lay between the germline ends. As DNA, the CDR3 is TGTGCCAGCCGAGAAGCAGGGGCGTCGTACGAGCAGTACTTC. Residues: CASREAGASYEQYF.

The sample holds a few counts of this clone. The rearrangement uses TRBV7-2 and TRBJ2-7; D may be TRBD2 (6 bases). This CDR3 comprises 16 residues. V gave up 5 bases and J gave up 7 bases, with 24 bases separating them. Germline values: CDR1 SGHTA, CDR2 FQGNSA. The CDR3 sequence: CASSKVTGLQSGEQYF. The CDR3 DNA reads TGTGCCAGCAGCAAAGTTACGGGACTCCAAAGCGGGGAGCAGTACTTC.

The count of this clone is one. The rearrangement links TRBV7-2 to TRBJ1-2; TRBD1 aligns across 8 bases. This CDR3 comprises 13 residues. Germline V gives CDR1 SGHTA, CDR2 FQGNSA. V shed 5 bases, J shed 4 bases, and the junction held 3 bases outside the gene matches. CDR3 bases: TGTGCCAGCAGCATCGGACAGGGCTATGGCTACACCTTC. This codes for CASSIGQGYGYTF.

The gene calls are TRBV5-6 and TRBJ1-4; 8 bases agree with TRBD1. Trimming took 2 bases from V and 4 from J; bases not matched to a gene: 4. Germline-derived CDR1 and CDR2 are SGHDT and YYEEEE. This CDR3 has 15 amino acids. The CDR3 nucleotides are TGTGCCAGCAGCTTTCAGGGGGCCAATAATGAAAAACTGTTTTTT. Translated, it gives CASSFQGANNEKLFF. The variable domain in full, with the rest retrieved from reference TRBV5-6 and TRBJ1-4, is DAGVTQSPTHLIKTRGQQVTLRCSPKSGHDTVSWYQQALGQGPQFIFQYYEEEERQRGNFPDRFSGHQFPNYSSELNVNALLLGDSALYLCASSFQGANNEKLFFGSGTQLSVL.

The genes are TRBV29-1 and TRBJ2-1; D remains ambiguous. CDR1 and CDR2 from the germline V gene are SQVTM and ANQGSEA. V was clipped by 5 bases and J by 5 bases, with 10 bases between them. The CDR3 spans 12 residues. CDR3 amino acids: CSVSLRNNEQFF. CDR3 in DNA: TGCAGCGTTTCCCTCAGGAACAATGAGCAGTTCTTC.

This chain joins TRBV2 and TRBJ2-5; TRBD2 agrees at 11 bases. Germline V gene lookup returns CDR1 SNHLY and CDR2 FYNNEI. Trimming removed 2 bases from V and 4 bases from J; junction bases left unmatched: 0. The CDR3 has 14 amino acids. CDR3 DNA: TGTGCCAGCAGTGAACTAGCGGGAGGAGAGACCCAGTACTTC. It yields the protein CASSELAGGETQYF. Full variable domain (outside the CDR3, taken from reference TRBV2 and TRBJ2-5): EPEVTQTPSHQVTQMGQEVILRCVPISNHLYFYWYRQILGQKVEFLVSFYNNEISEKSEIFDDQFSVERPDGSNFTLKIRSTKLEDSAMYFCASSELAGGETQYFGPGTRLLVL.

V is TRBV10-1 and J is TRBJ1-1; tentatively, D is TRBD1 (5 bases). Germline V lookup: CDR1 WNHNN, CDR2 SYGVQD (reference sequence). CDR3 size: 13 residues. V gave up 0 bases and J gave up 9 bases, with 11 bases separating them. The CDR3 coding sequence is TGCGCCAGCAGTGAGTCAGGAGGGGTCAAAGCTTTCTTT. Its translation is CASSESGGVKAFF.

Details on this clone: This sample includes further DNA sequences coding for the same CDR3. The chain joins TRBV19 to TRBJ2-6, with unresolved D. This CDR3 spans 15 amino acids. Deletions cut 4 bases from V and 0 bases from J, with 7 bases between. Per germline, CDR1 LNHDA and CDR2 SQIVND (reference sequence). In DNA form, the CDR3 reads TGTGCCAGTAGTACCGACAACTCTGGGGCCAACGTCCTGACTTTC. Translated, it gives CASSTDNSGANVLTF.

The rearrangement links TRBV7-9 to TRBJ1-2; weak D call: TRBD1 (6 bases). The germline V and J ends were trimmed by 4 bases and 8 bases, with 17 bases remaining between them. The CDR3 is 14 amino acids. In germline, CDR1 is SEHNR, CDR2 FQNEAQ (reference sequence). Here the CDR3 DNA reads TGTGCCAGCAGCTCAAGACAGGTGCAGATCGGCTACACCTTC. This sequence encodes CASSSRQVQIGYTF.

The genes are TRBV7-8 and TRBJ1-4, with 10 nucleotides matching TRBD1. CDR1 is SGHVS and CDR2 is FQNEAQ in the germline V gene. Unmatched junction bases numbered 7, after V lost 5 bases and J lost 1 base. The CDR3 length is 17 residues. This CDR3 is CASSPEGQGKTNEKLFF. CDR3 in DNA: TGTGCCAGCAGCCCCGAGGGACAGGGGAAAACTAATGAAAAACTGTTTTTT.

The chain carries TRBV9 and TRBJ1-3, with a possible D match to TRBD1 (6 bases). V was clipped by 4 bases and J by 3 bases, with 11 bases between them. CDR1 and CDR2 from the germline V gene are SGDLS and YYNGEE. The CDR3 has 14 amino acids. CDR3 nucleotides: TGTGCCAGCAGCCCCGGGGACATTGGAAACACCATATATTTT. It yields the protein CASSPGDIGNTIYF.

The V call is TRBV2, the J call TRBJ1-1, with D possibly TRBD1 on 6 matching bases. The CDR3 sequence is 15 residues long. V lost 1 base and J 5 bases, leaving 14 bases between the germline ends. Germline V gene data show CDR1 as SNHLY and CDR2 as FYNNEI. The CDR3 nucleotides are TGTGCCAGCAGTGAAGGGCAGGGGTTCAGTACTGAAGCTTTCTTT. Translated: CASSEGQGFSTEAFF.

This rearrangement joins TRBV20-1 to TRBJ1-1, with D possibly being TRBD1 (5 bases). V was clipped by 2 bases and J by 8 bases, with 9 bases between them. CDR3 length: 11 residues. From germline, CDR1 is DFQATT and CDR2 SNEGSKA (reference sequence). This chain's CDR3 is CSARLGLEAFF. CDR3 DNA: TGCAGTGCTAGATTGGGGCTAGAAGCTTTCTTT.

This chain links TRBV9 with TRBJ1-1; a possible D gene is TRBD1 (5 bases). V was clipped by 3 bases and J by 12 bases, with 27 bases between them. Germline CDR1 reads SGDLS; CDR2 reads YYNGEE. The CDR3 spans 16 residues. The CDR3 is CASSDGTAGTPPNPFF. The CDR3 bases are TGTGCCAGCAGCGACGGTACTGCCGGGACTCCCCCAAACCCTTTCTTT.

The J gene is TRBJ2-7, the V gene TRBV6-6; tentatively, D is TRBD1 (6 bases). The CDR3 is 15 residues long. V was shortened by 2 bases and J by 3 bases, with 14 bases between the two germline ends. Germline V CDR1 and CDR2: MNHNY, SVGAGI (reference sequence). The CDR3 bases are TGTGCCAGCAGTTACCTAGGACAGTCAGACTACGAGCAGTACTTC. Residues: CASSYLGQSDYEQYF.

V is TRBV6-5 and J is TRBJ1-5; D gene unclear. Germline assignment: CDR1 MNHEY and CDR2 SVGAGI. Trimming removed 5 bases at V and 9 bases at J, with 20 bases between. The CDR3 loop spans 15 amino acids. The CDR3, as DNA: TGTGCCAGCAGTCTAGATTTGACCGGTTGGTGGCCCCAGCATTTT. The encoded protein is CASSLDLTGWWPQHF.

The genes are TRBV9 and TRBJ2-7; 11 bases agree with TRBD2. The CDR3 totals 15 residues. Germline assignment: CDR1 SGDLS and CDR2 YYNGEE. V trimming: 2 bases; J trimming: 0 bases; junction bases outside the gene matches: 1. DNA of the CDR3: TGTGCCAGCAGCGTGGGACTAGCGGACTCCTACGAGCAGTACTTC. This codes for CASSVGLADSYEQYF. The complete variable domain, with remaining parts taken from reference TRBV9 and TRBJ2-7, reads DSGVTQTPKHLITATGQRVTLRCSPRSGDLSVYWYQQSLDQGLQFLIQYYNGEERAKGNILERFSAQQFPDLHSELNLSSLELGDSALYFCASSVGLADSYEQYFGPGTRLTVT.